The 26 T cell receptor beta chains listed next were all sequenced from one sample in a study of shared clonotypes between healthy human individuals. Method: immunoSEQ multiplex PCR; TCRdb's copy keeps in-frame clones and lacks some. The repertoire holds about 1 million clones, with about 74% as singletons. Sequenced sample: memory CD4+ T cells sorted from blood. As for subset: CD45RA-negative fraction. Receptor source: a man between 18 and 29 years old in good health.

This chain links TRBV6-1 with TRBJ1-1, with D possibly TRBD1 on 6 matching bases. V shed 6 bases and J shed 6 bases, with 14 bases lying between them. The CDR3 sequence is 13 residues long. Germline V gene lookup returns CDR1 MNHNS and CDR2 SASEGT. The CDR3 DNA reads as TGTGCCAGCAGCGACGGGACATCCTCTGAAGCTTTCTTT. Protein product: CASSDGTSSEAFF.

The chain recombines TRBV30 with TRBJ1-5, with 7 bases fitting TRBD1. CDR3 size: 14 residues. Per the germline V gene, CDR1 is GTSNPN and CDR2 is SVGIG (reference sequence). Trimming removed 5 bases from V and 0 bases from J; junction bases left unmatched: 4. This CDR3 is CAWQTGDSNQPQHF. In DNA form, the CDR3 reads TGTGCCTGGCAAACAGGGGATAGCAATCAGCCCCAGCATTTT.

The V gene is TRBV19, the J gene TRBJ1-4; no firm D call. CDR3 length: 16 amino acids. The V gene's germline CDR1 is LNHDA and CDR2 SQIVND (reference sequence). With 2 bases removed from V and 8 bases from J, the gap between germline ends came to 18 bases. CDR3 loop: CASSISPPLIGEKLFF. The CDR3 bases are TGTGCCAGTAGTATATCGCCCCCTCTAATAGGGGAAAAACTGTTTTTT.

The rearrangement links TRBV5-1 to TRBJ2-3, with TRBD1 matching over 9 bases. Germline V gene data show CDR1 as SGHRS and CDR2 as YFSETQ. The ends lost 4 bases at V and 2 bases at J; junction bases unmatched: 11. The CDR3 runs to 17 residues. CDR3 sequence: CASSPPPGQGYTDTQYF. CDR3 nucleotides: TGCGCCAGCAGCCCACCTCCGGGACAGGGCTACACAGATACGCAGTATTTT.

The chain couples TRBV4-2 to TRBJ2-5, with 8 nucleotides matching TRBD2. Germline CDR1 LGHNA, CDR2 YNFKEQ. This CDR3 has 15 amino acids. V was pared by 0 bases and J by 4 bases, with 4 bases of the junction left unmatched. This chain's CDR3 is CASSQDGGGRETQYF. The CDR3 coding sequence is TGTGCCAGCAGCCAAGACGGCGGGGGGAGAGAGACCCAGTACTTC.

The V gene is TRBV7-9, the J gene TRBJ1-1; maybe TRBD1 (6 bases). V gave up 7 bases and J gave up 1 base, with 10 bases separating them. Germline CDR1 is SEHNR and CDR2 is FQNEAQ (reference sequence). The CDR3 extends over 13 amino acids. The CDR3 is CASTRQENTEAFF. DNA of the CDR3: TGTGCCAGCACCCGACAGGAGAACACTGAAGCTTTCTTT.

The chain recombines TRBV6-1 with TRBJ2-7; TRBD1 agrees at 7 bases. Germline V gene data show CDR1 as MNHNS and CDR2 as SASEGT. This CDR3 comprises 15 residues. J lost 3 bases, V lost 3 bases, and 8 bases had no gene match. CDR3 amino acids: CASSDGPDRDYEQYF. In nucleotides, the CDR3 is TGTGCCAGCAGTGACGGCCCCGACAGGGACTACGAGCAGTACTTC.

The J gene is TRBJ2-1, the V gene TRBV2, with TRBD1 matching 7 bases. Germline CDR1 and CDR2: SNHLY and FYNNEI. The length of the CDR3 is 15 residues. The ends lost 4 bases at V and 4 bases at J; junction bases unmatched: 7. The CDR3 here is CASSVDEGQYNEQFF. The CDR3 nucleotides read TGTGCCAGCAGTGTGGACGAGGGACAGTACAATGAGCAGTTCTTC.

This rearrangement joins TRBV13 to TRBJ1-1; 8 positions match TRBD1. V lost 5 bases, J lost 5 bases, and 7 bases stayed unmatched. The CDR3 is 14 amino acids. Germline V gene sequence: CDR1 PRHDT, CDR2 FYEKMQ (reference sequence). The CDR3 is CASSAQTGGTEAFF. The CDR3 DNA follows: TGTGCCAGCAGCGCCCAAACAGGGGGAACTGAAGCTTTCTTT.

This clone has just a few counts. This chain uses TRBV19 with TRBJ1-1, with D perhaps TRBD1 (5 bases). The CDR3 covers 15 residues. V was shortened by 6 bases and J by 0 bases, with 14 bases between the two germline ends. Germline lookup yields CDR1 LNHDA and CDR2 SQIVND (reference sequence). The CDR3: CASRSAGGMNTEAFF. The CDR3 nucleotides are TGTGCCAGTAGGTCGGCTGGGGGGATGAACACTGAAGCTTTCTTT.

This rearrangement joins TRBV30 to TRBJ1-2; the D gene is possibly TRBD1 (5 bases). The V end lost 2 bases, the J end lost 10 bases, and 20 bases lay between the germline ends. CDR1 and CDR2 (germline): GTSNPN, SVGIG (reference sequence). The CDR3 sequence is 14 residues long. CDR3 DNA sequence: TGTGCCTGGAGTAGGGGCGGGAGTACCGGTACCTACACCTTC. It is translated as CAWSRGGSTGTYTF.

To note about this clone: Other DNA sequences in the same sample also yield this CDR3. The chain links TRBV18 to TRBJ2-1; D gene uncertain. Germline CDR1 and CDR2: KGHSH and LQKENI. Trimming stripped 1 base from V and 9 bases from J, with 7 bases between. The CDR3 consists of 12 residues. The CDR3 region is CASSPRLGEQFF. As DNA, the CDR3 is TGTGCCAGCTCACCACGGCTGGGTGAGCAGTTCTTC.

In regard to this clone: With a far larger clone one base away, a read error is the likely cause. The chain uses TRBV4-2 and TRBJ2-2, with D uncertain. Trimming removed 4 bases at V and 3 bases at J, with 3 bases between. Per germline, CDR1 LGHNA and CDR2 YNFKEQ. The CDR3 is 12 amino acids. CDR3 nucleotide sequence: TGTGCCAGCAGCCCGGACACCGGGGAGCTGTTTTTT. Translated: CASSPDTGELFF.

CDR3 bases: TGCAGCGCCCAGGGACAGGGGGAAAAACTGTTTTTT. Translating gives CSAQGQGEKLFF. The J gene is TRBJ1-4, the V gene TRBV29-1, with TRBD1 identical over 10 bases. The CDR3 totals 12 residues. CDR1 SQVTM and CDR2 ANQGSEA come from the germline V gene. J gave up 8 bases and V 7 bases, and 4 bases lay outside the gene matches. The full variable domain, completed using reference TRBV29-1 and TRBJ1-4, is SAVISQKPSRDICQRGTSLTIQCQVDSQVTMMFWYRQQPGQSLTLIATANQGSEATYESGFVIDKFPISRPNLTFSTLTVSNMSPEDSSIYLCSAQGQGEKLFFGSGTQLSVL.

The V and J genes are TRBV5-4 and TRBJ2-3; D is unclear. Trimming took 0 bases from V and 5 from J, leaving 10 bases between them. Germline V CDR1 and CDR2: SGHNT, YYREEE (reference sequence). This CDR3 region has 14 residues. The CDR3 DNA reads TGTGCCAGCAGCTTGGTCACCCTTAAAGATACGCAGTATTTT. This gives the protein CASSLVTLKDTQYF. Together with reference TRBV5-4 and TRBJ2-3, the CDR3 gives the full variable domain: ETGVTQSPTHLIKTRGQQVTLRCSSQSGHNTVSWYQQALGQGPQFIFQYYREEENGRGNFPPRFSGLQFPNYSSELNVNALELDDSALYLCASSLVTLKDTQYFGPGTRLTVL.

The chain employs TRBV29-1 and TRBJ2-1; 11 bases are shared with TRBD2. CDR3 length: 16 residues. J lost 13 bases, V lost 0 bases, and 14 bases had no gene match. Germline V CDR1 and CDR2: SQVTM, ANQGSEA. Here the CDR3 DNA reads TGCAGCGTTGAAGAGCCCCTTAGCGGGAGGGTTAGGGGACAGTTCTTC. Encoded protein: CSVEEPLSGRVRGQFF.

J is TRBJ2-3 and V is TRBV5-1; no clear D gene. The germline V gene has CDR1 SGHRS and CDR2 YFSETQ. The V end was cut by 4 bases, the J end by 2 bases, with 5 bases between. CDR3 length: 12 amino acids. The CDR3 loop is CASSIDTDTQYF. The CDR3 coding sequence is TGCGCCAGCAGCATCGACACAGATACGCAGTATTTT.

The chain uses TRBV7-9 and TRBJ1-1; the match to TRBD1 covers 7 bases. Germline V gene sequence: CDR1 SEHNR, CDR2 FQNEAQ (reference sequence). The CDR3 totals 13 residues. V dropped 5 bases and J dropped 6; count of bases not matched to a gene: 6. CDR3 region: CASSTRGKAEAFF. CDR3 nucleotide sequence: TGTGCCAGCAGCACCAGGGGGAAGGCTGAAGCTTTCTTT.

The V and J genes are TRBV4-2 and TRBJ2-1; D is perhaps TRBD1 or TRBD2 (5 bases each). Between the trimmed V and J ends, which lost 0 bases and 9 bases, there was a span of 9 bases. The CDR3 has 13 amino acids. CDR1 is LGHNA and CDR2 is YNFKEQ in the germline V gene. CDR3 sequence (DNA): TGTGCCAGCAGCCAAGACGAGGGGCGTGAGCAGTTCTTC. Encoded protein: CASSQDEGREQFF.

The genes are TRBV18 and TRBJ2-7, with 7 bases aligning to TRBD1. In germline, CDR1 is KGHSH, CDR2 LQKENI. The CDR3 length is 15 residues. V was clipped by 0 bases and J by 2 bases; unmatched bases: 4. The DNA for the CDR3 is TGTGCCAGCTCACCACCGACAGGGATAACCTACGAGCAGTACTTC. Protein sequence: CASSPPTGITYEQYF.

This clone was found once. The chain employs TRBV6-5 and TRBJ2-7; D is unresolved. Deletions cut 1 base from V and 1 base from J, with 8 bases between. Germline assignment: CDR1 MNHEY and CDR2 SVGAGI. CDR3 size: 14 residues. The CDR3 is CASSYFAGSYEQYF. CDR3 DNA: TGTGCCAGCAGTTACTTTGCCGGGTCCTACGAGCAGTACTTC.

The chain employs TRBV2 and TRBJ1-4; no clear D. The V and J ends lost 6 bases and 6 bases respectively, with 8 bases between them. The CDR3 covers 12 residues. CDR1 and CDR2 (germline): SNHLY, FYNNEI. The CDR3 bases are TGTGCCAGCAGGCTAGGGTATGAAAAACTGTTTTTT. It yields the protein CASRLGYEKLFF.

This clone was seen just once. The chain recombines TRBV7-9 with TRBJ2-3; 12 nucleotides line up with TRBD2. Trimming cost V 5 bases and J 6 bases; bases outside gene matches: 9. The germline CDR1 and CDR2 sequences are SEHNR and FQNEAQ (reference sequence). The CDR3 totals 16 residues. As DNA, the CDR3 is TGTGCCAGCAGCCTTCTAGCGGGAGGGCCGTGGGATACGCAGTATTTT. This translates into CASSLLAGGPWDTQYF.

This rearrangement joins TRBV27 to TRBJ2-6, with D tentatively TRBD1 (7 bases). V lost 2 bases and J lost 4, with 15 bases in between. This CDR3 comprises 17 residues. Germline V gene data show CDR1 as MNHEY and CDR2 as SMNVEV (reference sequence). The CDR3 protein is CASSLDRVAAGANVLTF. Here the CDR3 DNA reads TGTGCCAGCAGTTTAGACAGGGTAGCGGCAGGGGCCAACGTCCTGACTTTC. Complete variable domain (other parts from reference TRBV27 and TRBJ2-6): EAQVTQNPRYLITVTGKKLTVTCSQNMNHEYMSWYRQDPGLGLRQIYYSMNVEVTDKGDVPEGYKVSRKEKRNFPLILESPSPNQTSLYFCASSLDRVAAGANVLTFGAGSRLTVL.

Only a few counts were recorded for this clone. This rearrangement joins TRBV6-1 to TRBJ2-6; D is perhaps TRBD1 or TRBD2 (5 bases each). The CDR3 is 15 amino acids. Trimming took 8 bases from V and 1 from J, leaving 12 bases between them. Germline CDR1 reads MNHNS; CDR2 reads SASEGT. CDR3 sequence (DNA): TGTGCCAGCTCCCAGGGAGAGTCTGGGGCCAACGTCCTGACTTTC. Protein sequence: CASSQGESGANVLTF.

Only one count was recorded for this clone. V gene TRBV7-9 combines with J gene TRBJ2-7; D is unresolved. Germline lookup yields CDR1 SEHNR and CDR2 FQNEAQ (reference sequence). V lost 5 bases and J 2 bases, leaving 4 bases between the germline ends. The CDR3 contains 11 residues. DNA for the CDR3: TGTGCCAGCAGCGTGACCTACGAGCAGTACTTC. This encodes CASSVTYEQYF.